The rows below give T cell receptor beta chains drawn from one sample of a study of control samples from healthy donors and cancer patients. Some clones are missing from TCRdb's copy, which holds only in-frame ones; the method was immunoSEQ multiplex PCR. The sample has about 180,000 clones; approximately 92% are singletons. The sequenced material came from blood. The receptors originated from a woman aged 40 to 50 in good health. CDR3s include the opening cysteine and the closing phenylalanine or tryptophan. A D gene is named only where the DNA matches it firmly.

v_call	d_call	j_call	cdr3_nt	cdr3_aa
TRBV10-3	.	TRBJ1-6	TGTGCCACGGCCTCTCATTATAATTCACCCCTCCACTTT	CATASHYNSPLHF
TRBV27	TRBD2	TRBJ2-2	TGTGCCAGTGCGCCCCGGGGGGGATTACTCACCGGGGAGCTGTTTTTT	CASAPRGGLLTGELFF
TRBV14	TRBD1	TRBJ1-1	TGTGCCAGCAGCGACGGGACAGATGGATTGGGTACTGAAGCTTTCTTT	CASSDGTDGLGTEAFF
TRBV15	TRBD2	TRBJ2-5	TGTGCCACCAGCAGATCCAGACTAGCGGAGACCCAGTACTTC	CATSRSRLAETQYF
TRBV7-8	.	TRBJ2-7	TGTGCCAGCAGCGAATTGAGCGGGCAGTACTTC	CASSELSGQYF
TRBV6-1	.	TRBJ2-1	TGTGCCAGCAGTGAACTGGCTGAGCAGTTCTTC	CASSELAEQFF
TRBV5-4	TRBD2	TRBJ2-5	TGTGCCAGCAGCTTGCGGAGCGGGGGGGTGGAGACCCAGTACTTC	CASSLRSGGVETQYF
TRBV7-6	.	TRBJ1-2	TGTGCCAGCAGCTTACAGCAGGACTATGGCTACACCTTC	CASSLQQDYGYTF
TRBV11-2	.	TRBJ2-7	TGTGCCAGCAGCTTGGATGACAGGTACTACGATCAGTACTTC	CASSLDDRYYDQYF
TRBV7-6	TRBD2	TRBJ2-3	TGTGCCAGCAGCATCGTCCCGGGGGCGGGGGGGCGTGATACGCAGTATTTT	CASSIVPGAGGRDTQYF